The present entry profiles one TCR beta chain with its context. Its antigen is still unknown. The data were taken from a study of regulatory and conventional T cells in RAG deficiency. Study-level results: Omenn patients showed >85% Treg-Tconv overlap and shorter CDR3 lengths. Compared with controls, unique Treg TCR beta sequences dropped about 97-fold in Omenn syndrome and CID/AS. Shannon entropy fell and Simpson indices rose in RAG-deficient patients.

Germline V gene lookup returns CDR1 MNHEY and CDR2 SVGAGI. The CDR3 totals 14 residues. Trimming removed 6 bases from V and 2 bases from J; junction bases left unmatched: 5. The assay was immunoSEQ multiplex PCR, and TCRdb's table has in-frame clones only and misses some. The sample has about 46,000 clones, just under 90% seen once. Conventional CD4+ T cells were sorted from blood as CD25-low CD127-high cells. These data were also reused for a study on regulatory T cells. This second study says: Primers: 52 TRBV forward and 13 TRBJ reverse. Skewed V and J usage and few unique V-J pairs marked patient repertoires, most in Tregs.

This chain uses TRBV6-5 with TRBJ2-7; 9 bases fit TRBD1. The TCR was taken from a human donor in good health. The sequenced sample consisted of CD4+ effector T cells sorted from blood. CDR3 loop: CASRRQGDAYEQYF. The CDR3 nucleotides are TGTGCCAGCAGACGACAGGGGGACGCCTACGAGCAGTACTTC.